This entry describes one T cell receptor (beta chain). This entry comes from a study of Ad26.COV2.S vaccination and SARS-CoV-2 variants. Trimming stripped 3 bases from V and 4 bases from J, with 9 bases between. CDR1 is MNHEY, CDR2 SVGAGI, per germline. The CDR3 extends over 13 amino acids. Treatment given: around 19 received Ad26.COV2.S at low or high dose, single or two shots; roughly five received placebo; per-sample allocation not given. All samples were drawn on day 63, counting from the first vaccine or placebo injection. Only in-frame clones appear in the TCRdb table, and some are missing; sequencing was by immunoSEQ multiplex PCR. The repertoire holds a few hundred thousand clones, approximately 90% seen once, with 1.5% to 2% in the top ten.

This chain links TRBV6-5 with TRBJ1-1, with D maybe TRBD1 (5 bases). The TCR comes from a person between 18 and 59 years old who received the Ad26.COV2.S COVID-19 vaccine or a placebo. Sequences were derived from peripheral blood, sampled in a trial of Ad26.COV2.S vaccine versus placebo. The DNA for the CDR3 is TGTGCCAGCAGTTATGCCGGGGGCACTGAAGCTTTCTTT. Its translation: CASSYAGGTEAFF.